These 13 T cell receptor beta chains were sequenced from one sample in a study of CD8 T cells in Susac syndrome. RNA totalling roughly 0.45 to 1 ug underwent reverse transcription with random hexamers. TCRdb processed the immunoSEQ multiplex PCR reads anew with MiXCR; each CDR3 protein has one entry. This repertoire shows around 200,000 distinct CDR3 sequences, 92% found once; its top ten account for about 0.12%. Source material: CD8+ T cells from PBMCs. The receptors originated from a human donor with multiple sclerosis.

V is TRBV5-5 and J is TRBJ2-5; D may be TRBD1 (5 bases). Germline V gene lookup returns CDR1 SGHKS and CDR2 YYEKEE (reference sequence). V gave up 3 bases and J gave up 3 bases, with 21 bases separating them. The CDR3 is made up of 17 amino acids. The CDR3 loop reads CASSSPLGRVLEETQYF. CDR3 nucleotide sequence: TGTGCCAGCAGCTCACCATTAGGCAGGGTGTTAGAAGAGACCCAGTACTTC.

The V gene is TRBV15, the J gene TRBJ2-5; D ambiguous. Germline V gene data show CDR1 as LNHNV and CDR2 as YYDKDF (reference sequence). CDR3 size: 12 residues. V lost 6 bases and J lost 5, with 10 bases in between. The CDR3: CATRGSGETQYF. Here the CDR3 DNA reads TGTGCCACCAGGGGTTCCGGGGAGACCCAGTACTTC.

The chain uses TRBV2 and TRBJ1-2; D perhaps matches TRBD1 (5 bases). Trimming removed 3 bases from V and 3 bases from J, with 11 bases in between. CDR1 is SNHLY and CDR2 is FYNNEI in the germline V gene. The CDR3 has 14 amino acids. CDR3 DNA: TGTGCCAGCAGTGACGTCAGGGTGGACTATGGCTACACCTTC. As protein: CASSDVRVDYGYTF.

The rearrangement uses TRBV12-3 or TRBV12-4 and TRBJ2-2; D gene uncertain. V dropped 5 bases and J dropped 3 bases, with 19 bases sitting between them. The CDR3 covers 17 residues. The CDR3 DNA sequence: TGTGCCAGCAGTCTTAGCAGGCCGGATTCACACACCGGGGAGCTGTTTTTT. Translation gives CASSLSRPDSHTGELFF.

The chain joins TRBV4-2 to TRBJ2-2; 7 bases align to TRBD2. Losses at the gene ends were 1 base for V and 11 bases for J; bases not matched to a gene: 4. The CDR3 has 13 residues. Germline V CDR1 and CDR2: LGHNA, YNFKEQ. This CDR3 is CASSQAGGGELFF. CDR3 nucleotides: TGTGCCAGCAGCCAAGCTGGCGGGGGAGAGCTGTTTTTT.

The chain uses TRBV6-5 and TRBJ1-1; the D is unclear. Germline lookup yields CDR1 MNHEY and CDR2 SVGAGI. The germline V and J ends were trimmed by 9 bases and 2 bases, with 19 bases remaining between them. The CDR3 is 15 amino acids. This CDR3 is CASQSFPQANTEAFF. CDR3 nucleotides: TGTGCCAGTCAATCATTCCCTCAAGCTAACACTGAAGCTTTCTTT.

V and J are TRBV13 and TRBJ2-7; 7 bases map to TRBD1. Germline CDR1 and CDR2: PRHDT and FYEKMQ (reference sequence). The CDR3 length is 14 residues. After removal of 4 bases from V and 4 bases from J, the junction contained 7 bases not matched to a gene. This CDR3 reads CASSSNRGSYEQYF. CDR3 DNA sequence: TGTGCCAGCAGCTCGAACAGGGGTAGTTACGAGCAGTACTTC.

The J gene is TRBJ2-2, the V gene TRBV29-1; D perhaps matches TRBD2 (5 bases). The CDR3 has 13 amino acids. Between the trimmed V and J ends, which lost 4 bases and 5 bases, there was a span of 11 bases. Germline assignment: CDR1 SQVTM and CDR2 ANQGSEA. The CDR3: CSVGARGTGELFF. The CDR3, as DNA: TGCAGCGTTGGAGCCCGGGGAACCGGGGAGCTGTTTTTT.

The CDR3 DNA reads TGCAGTGCTAGTCTAGCGGATAACACAGATACGCAGTATTTT. This encodes CSASLADNTDTQYF. The chain uses TRBV20-1 and TRBJ2-3; 7 nucleotides line up with TRBD2. The CDR3 runs to 14 residues. The germline V gene encodes CDR1 DFQATT and CDR2 SNEGSKA (reference sequence). Trimming removed 3 bases from V and 2 bases from J; junction bases left unmatched: 5.

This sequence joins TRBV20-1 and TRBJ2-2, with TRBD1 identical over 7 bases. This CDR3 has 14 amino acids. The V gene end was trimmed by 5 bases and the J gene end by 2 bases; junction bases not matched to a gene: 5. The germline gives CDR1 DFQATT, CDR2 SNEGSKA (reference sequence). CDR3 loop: CSAVGDRNTGELFF. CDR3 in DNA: TGCAGTGCTGTGGGGGACAGAAACACCGGGGAGCTGTTTTTT.

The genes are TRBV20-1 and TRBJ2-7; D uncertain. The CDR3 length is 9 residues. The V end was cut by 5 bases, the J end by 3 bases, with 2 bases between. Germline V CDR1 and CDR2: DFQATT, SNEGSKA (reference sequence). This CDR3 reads CSALYEQYF. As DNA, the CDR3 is TGCAGTGCTCTCTACGAGCAGTACTTC.

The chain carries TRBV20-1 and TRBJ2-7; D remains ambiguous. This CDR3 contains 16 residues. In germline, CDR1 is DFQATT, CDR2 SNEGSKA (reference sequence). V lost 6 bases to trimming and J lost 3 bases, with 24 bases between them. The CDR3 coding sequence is TGCAGTGCCACCACGACAATCGCGGAAAGTTTCTACGAGCAGTACTTC. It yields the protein CSATTTIAESFYEQYF.

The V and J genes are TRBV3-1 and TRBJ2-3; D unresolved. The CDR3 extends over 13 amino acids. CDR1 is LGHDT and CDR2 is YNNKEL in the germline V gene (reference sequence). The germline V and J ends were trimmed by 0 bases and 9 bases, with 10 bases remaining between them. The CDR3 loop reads CASSQEGLGTQYF. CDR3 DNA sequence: TGTGCCAGCAGCCAAGAGGGCCTGGGGACGCAGTATTTT.